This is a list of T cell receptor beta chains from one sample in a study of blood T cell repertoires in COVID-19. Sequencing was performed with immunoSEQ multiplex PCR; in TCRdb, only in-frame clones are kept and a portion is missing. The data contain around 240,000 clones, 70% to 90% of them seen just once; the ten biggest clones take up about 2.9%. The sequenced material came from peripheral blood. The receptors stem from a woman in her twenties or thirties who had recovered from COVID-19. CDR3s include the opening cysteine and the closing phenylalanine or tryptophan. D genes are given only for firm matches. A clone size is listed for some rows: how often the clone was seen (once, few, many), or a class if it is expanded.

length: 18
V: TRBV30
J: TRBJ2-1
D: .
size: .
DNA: TGTGCCTGGAGTGTACAGGTCTATAAGGGCGTTTCCTACAATGAGCAGTTCTTC
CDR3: CAWSVQVYKGVSYNEQFF

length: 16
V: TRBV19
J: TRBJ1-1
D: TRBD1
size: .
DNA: TGTGCCAGTAGTATAAGAAGGGACAGGGGGTTACCTGAAGCTTTCTTT
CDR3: CASSIRRDRGLPEAFF

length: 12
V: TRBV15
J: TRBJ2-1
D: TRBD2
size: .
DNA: TGTGCCACCAGCAGACTAGCGGGGGAGGCGTTCTTC
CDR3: CATSRLAGEAFF

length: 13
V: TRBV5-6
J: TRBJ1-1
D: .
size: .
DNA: TGTGCCAGCAGCGTGGTGGACGGAGGTGAAGCTTTCTTT
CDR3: CASSVVDGGEAFF

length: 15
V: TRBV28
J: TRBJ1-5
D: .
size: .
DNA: TGTGCCAGCAGTTTCCCAAGGGGGATCAATCAGCCCCAGCATTTT
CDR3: CASSFPRGINQPQHF

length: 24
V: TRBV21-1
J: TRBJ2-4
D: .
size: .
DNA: TGTGCCAGCAGCAATACTAGGCCTTCGCGGACTGATCGTTCAAAGGGATCGGCCAAAAACATTCAGTACTTC
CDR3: CASSNTRPSRTDRSKGSAKNIQYF

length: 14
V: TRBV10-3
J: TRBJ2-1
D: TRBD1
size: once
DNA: TGTGCCGCAGCGGGACAGGGTCCCTACAATGAGCAGTTCTTC
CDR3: CAAAGQGPYNEQFF

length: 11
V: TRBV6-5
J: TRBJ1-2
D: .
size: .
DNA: TGTGCCAGCAGGGCCGACTATGGCTACACCTTC
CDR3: CASRADYGYTF

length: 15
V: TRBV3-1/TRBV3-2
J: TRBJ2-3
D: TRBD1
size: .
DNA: TGTGCCAGCAGCCCCAGCCAGGGACAGGGCGATACGCAGTATTTT
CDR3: CASSPSQGQGDTQYF

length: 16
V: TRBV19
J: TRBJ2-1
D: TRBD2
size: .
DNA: TGTGCCAGCTGCAAACTTGGGACTAGCGGATACAATGAGCAGTTCTTC
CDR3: CASCKLGTSGYNEQFF

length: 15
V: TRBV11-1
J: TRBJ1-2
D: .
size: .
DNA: TGTGCCAGCAGCCCGTTGACAGGCGAAGGGTATGGCTACACCTTC
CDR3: CASSPLTGEGYGYTF

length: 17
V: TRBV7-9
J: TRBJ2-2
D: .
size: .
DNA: TGTGCCAGCAGCTTAGTGTCGTGGGGGACACTTACCGGGGAGCTGTTTTTT
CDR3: CASSLVSWGTLTGELFF

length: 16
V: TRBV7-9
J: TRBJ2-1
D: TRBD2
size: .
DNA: TGTGCCAGCGGGACTAGCGGGACCTCCTCCTACAATGAGCAGTTCTTC
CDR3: CASGTSGTSSYNEQFF

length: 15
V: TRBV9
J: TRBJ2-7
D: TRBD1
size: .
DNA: TGTGCCAGCAGCCGTACCGGGACAGGGGCCTACGAGCAGTACTTC
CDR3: CASSRTGTGAYEQYF

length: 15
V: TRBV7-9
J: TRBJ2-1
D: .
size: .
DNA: TGTGCCAGCAGCCCACCCGGCAAGCGAAACAATGAGCAGTTCTTC
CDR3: CASSPPGKRNNEQFF

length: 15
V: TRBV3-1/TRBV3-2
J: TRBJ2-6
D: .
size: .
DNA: TGTGCCAGCAGCCCTACAGGGACTGGGGCCAACGTCCTGACTTTC
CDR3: CASSPTGTGANVLTF

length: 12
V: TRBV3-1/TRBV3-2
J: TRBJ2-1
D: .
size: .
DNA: TGTGCCAGCAGCCAAACAGGGAATGAGCAGTTCTTC
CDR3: CASSQTGNEQFF

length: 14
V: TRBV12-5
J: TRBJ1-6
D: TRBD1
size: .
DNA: TGTGCTAGTGGTGGGGGACAGGGTGGCTCACCCCTCCACTTT
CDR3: CASGGGQGGSPLHF

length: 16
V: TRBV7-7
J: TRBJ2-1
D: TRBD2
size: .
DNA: TGTGCCAGCAGCTTAGGGACTAGCGGGTCGTACAATGAGCAGTTCTTC
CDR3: CASSLGTSGSYNEQFF

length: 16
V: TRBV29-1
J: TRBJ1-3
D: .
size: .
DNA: TGCAGCGTTGAAGATTGGGGCCACTACTCTGGAAACACCATATATTTT
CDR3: CSVEDWGHYSGNTIYF

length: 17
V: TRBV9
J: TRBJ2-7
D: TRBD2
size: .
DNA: TGTGCCAGCAGCCCTGGACTAGCGGGGGGTCTTTCCTACGAGCAGTACTTC
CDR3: CASSPGLAGGLSYEQYF

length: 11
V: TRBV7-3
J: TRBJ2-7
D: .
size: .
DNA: TGTGCCAGCAGCTCCGGAGGCGAGCAGTACTTC
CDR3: CASSSGGEQYF

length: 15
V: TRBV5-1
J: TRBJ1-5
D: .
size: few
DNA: TGCGCCAGCAGCTTGGAGGGGAGGAAAGGTCAGCCCCAGCATTTT
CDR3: CASSLEGRKGQPQHF

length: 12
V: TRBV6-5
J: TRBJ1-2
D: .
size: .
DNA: TGTGCCAGCAGGGTGGGTGGGCATGGCTACACCTTC
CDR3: CASRVGGHGYTF

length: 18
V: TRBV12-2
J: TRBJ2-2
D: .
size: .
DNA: TGTGCAAGTCGCTTAGCCATTACGGGGGGGCCTCTCACCGGGGAGCTGTTTTTT
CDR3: CASRLAITGGPLTGELFF

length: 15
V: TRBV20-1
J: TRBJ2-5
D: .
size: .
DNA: TGCAGTGCTAGTGACTCGACGGACAGCGAAGAGACCCAGTACTTC
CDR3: CSASDSTDSEETQYF

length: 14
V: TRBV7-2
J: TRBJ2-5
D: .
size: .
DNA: TGTGCCAGCGCTCGGCAGAGGAACGGAGAGACCCAGTACTTC
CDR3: CASARQRNGETQYF

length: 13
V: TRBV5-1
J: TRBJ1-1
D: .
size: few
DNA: TGCGCCAGCAGCTTGGCCTGGAACACTGAAGCTTTCTTT
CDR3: CASSLAWNTEAFF